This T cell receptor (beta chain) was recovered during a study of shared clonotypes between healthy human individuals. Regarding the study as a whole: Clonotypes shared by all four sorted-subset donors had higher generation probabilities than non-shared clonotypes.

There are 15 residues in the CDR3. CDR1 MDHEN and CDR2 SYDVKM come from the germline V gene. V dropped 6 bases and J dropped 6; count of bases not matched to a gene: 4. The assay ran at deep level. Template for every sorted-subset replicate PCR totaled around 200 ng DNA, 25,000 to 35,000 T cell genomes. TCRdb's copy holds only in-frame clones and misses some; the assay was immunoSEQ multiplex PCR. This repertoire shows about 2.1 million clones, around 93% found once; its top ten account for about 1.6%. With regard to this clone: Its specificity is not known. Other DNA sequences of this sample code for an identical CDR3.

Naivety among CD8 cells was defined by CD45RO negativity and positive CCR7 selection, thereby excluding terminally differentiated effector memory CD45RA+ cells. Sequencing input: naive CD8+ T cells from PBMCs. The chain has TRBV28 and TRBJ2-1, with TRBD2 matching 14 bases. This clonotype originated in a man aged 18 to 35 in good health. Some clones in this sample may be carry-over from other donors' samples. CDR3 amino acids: CASSQGTSGSNEQFF. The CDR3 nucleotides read TGTGCCAGCAGCCAAGGGACTAGCGGGAGCAATGAGCAGTTCTTC.